The clone carrying this T cell receptor beta chain has more than one count but fewer than ten. Its antigen is still unknown. The authors amplified TCR beta CDR3 regions from RNA transcripts. Second-round multiplex PCR followed a first-round RT-PCR using HTBI primers. MiXCR, applied by TCRdb to the multiplex PCR reads, yields one record per CDR3 protein. This sample carries 500,000 to 700,000 distinct CDR3 sequences, less than 40% of them seen once, and the ten largest clones take 3.5% to 5%. This sample is drawn from a study of Graves' ophthalmopathy and Graves' hyperthyroidism. Study conclusions and caveats: Among expanded thyroid clonotypes above 0.001 frequency, most also occurred in blood.

The receptor comes from an adult man with Graves' hyperthyroidism. The material sequenced was peripheral blood or thyroid tissue (not recorded which).

CDR3 sequence (DNA): TGCGCCAGCAGTGATTCAGGGGGCGACGAGCAGTACTTC. Residues: CASSDSGGDEQYF. This chain joins TRBV10-2 and TRBJ2-7; 8 bases map to TRBD1. Germline-derived CDR1 and CDR2 are WSHSY and SAAADI. The V gene end was trimmed by 3 bases and the J gene end by 5 bases; junction bases not matched to a gene: 3. CDR3 length: 13 residues.